These 3 T cell receptor beta chains came from one sample sequenced in a study of T cell responses to AZD1222 COVID-19 vaccine. Sequencing used immunoSEQ multiplex PCR; TCRdb keeps in-frame clones, though not all of them. The profile shows 85,000 to 90,000 clones, roughly 90% of them singletons. The sequencing here drew on peripheral blood, taken on day 0 of AZD1222 vaccination. The origin of the receptors is an adult in good health.

This sequence joins TRBV4-3 and TRBJ1-2; a possible D gene is TRBD1 (5 bases). Germline V gives CDR1 LGHNA, CDR2 YSLEER. The CDR3 is 15 residues long. With 3 bases removed from V and 7 bases from J, the gap between germline ends came to 18 bases. DNA of the CDR3: TGCGCCAGCAGCCACTCTGGAACGGGGCTCCTTGGCTACACCTTC. Translation: CASSHSGTGLLGYTF.

V and J are TRBV5-4 and TRBJ1-1, with D maybe TRBD1 (5 bases). The germline CDR1 and CDR2 sequences are SGHNT and YYREEE (reference sequence). Trimming took 2 bases from V and 6 from J, leaving 14 bases between them. This CDR3 has 14 amino acids. CDR3 bases: TGTGCCAGCAGCTTAATAGGGGCCCAGCCTGAAGCTTTCTTT. Protein: CASSLIGAQPEAFF. Drawing the rest from reference TRBV5-4 and TRBJ1-1, the complete variable domain is ETGVTQSPTHLIKTRGQQVTLRCSSQSGHNTVSWYQQALGQGPQFIFQYYREEENGRGNFPPRFSGLQFPNYSSELNVNALELDDSALYLCASSLIGAQPEAFFGQGTRLTVV.

The rearrangement joins TRBV30 to TRBJ1-4, with TRBD1 as a possible D gene (5 bases). Trimming stripped 0 bases from V and 8 bases from J, with 19 bases between. Germline-derived CDR1 and CDR2 are GTSNPN and SVGIG (reference sequence). The CDR3 length is 16 residues. The CDR3 nucleotides are TGTGCCTGGAGTGTACGGGCTCCGGGGGTTGGAGAAAAACTGTTTTTT. This codes for CAWSVRAPGVGEKLFF.